These T cell receptor beta chains were read from a single sample in a study of T cells in Graves' hyperthyroidism and ophthalmopathy. A single record per CDR3 protein comes from TCRdb applying MiXCR to the multiplex PCR reads. The sample lists over 700,000 distinct CDR3 sequences; approximately 18% were seen once. The material sequenced was blood. The source of these receptors is a woman aged 45-60 years with Graves' hyperthyroidism that later progressed to Graves' ophthalmopathy. The CDR3 runs from the conserved cysteine through the conserved F or W. The order of the fields is CDR3 protein, V gene.

CDR3 protein: CATAREGLNTEAFF; V gene: TRBV5-5
CDR3 protein: CASSPHHSTDTQYF; V gene: TRBV12-3/TRBV12-4
CDR3 protein: CASSQDPARKNEQFF; V gene: TRBV3-1
CDR3 protein: CASSYSGRDGYTF; V gene: TRBV6-6
CDR3 protein: CAIKGQGGAEAFF; V gene: TRBV6-1
CDR3 protein: CASSLTPGVPQHF; V gene: TRBV12-3/TRBV12-4
CDR3 protein: CASSLRQGSTGELFF; V gene: TRBV6-5
CDR3 protein: CASKGQGPQPQHF; V gene: TRBV19
CDR3 protein: CASSLWDGTSGNTIYF; V gene: TRBV11-2
CDR3 protein: CSARQVIYEQYF; V gene: TRBV20-1
CDR3 protein: CASSGGLRRSETQYF; V gene: TRBV5-4
CDR3 protein: CASSYSRSSSYNSPLHF; V gene: TRBV6-6
CDR3 protein: CASSPFAGRDTQYF; V gene: TRBV4-2
CDR3 protein: CASSSGRYGYTF; V gene: TRBV3-1
CDR3 protein: CASSQAGVRTNSPLHF; V gene: TRBV7-8
CDR3 protein: CASSYSFRVTEAFF; V gene: TRBV6-2/TRBV6-3
CDR3 protein: CASSLIDSYEQYF; V gene: TRBV12-3/TRBV12-4
CDR3 protein: CASSTDHTEAFF; V gene: TRBV6-2/TRBV6-3
CDR3 protein: CASSLAINTEAFF; V gene: TRBV7-8
CDR3 protein: CSGTSGSYEQYF; V gene: TRBV20-1
CDR3 protein: CASSETGGIGGYTF; V gene: TRBV12-3/TRBV12-4
CDR3 protein: CASPRGSGLTGELFF; V gene: TRBV7-2
CDR3 protein: CASSSPGYGYTF; V gene: TRBV12-3/TRBV12-4
CDR3 protein: CASSPKGWRGENGELFF; V gene: TRBV3-1
CDR3 protein: CASRADLASSYEQYF; V gene: TRBV7-9
CDR3 protein: CASSLASGAAFF; V gene: TRBV5-6